The TCR beta chain under discussion was sequenced for a study of OX40 agonist ivuxolimab in advanced cancers. Regarding the research as a whole: Ivuxolimab was an agonistic, fully human IgG2 monoclonal antibody directed against OX40 (CD134), a costimulatory receptor. A male proportion of roughly 80% and a mean age of approximately 58 years, ranging from about 20 to 80, were recorded for the dose-escalation cohort. Peripheral TCRbeta sequencing aimed to test whether ivuxolimab altered TCR sequence diversity and caused clonal T-cell expansion. The monotherapy dose-escalation portion (N of about 50 patients) of the phase I ivuxolimab trial is reported in the paper. Three dose-escalation patients achieved partial responses, one with hepatocellular carcinoma and two with cutaneous melanoma. Of the approximately 50 patients in dose escalation, some 19 had hepatocellular carcinoma, approximately 15 had melanoma, 9 had renal cell carcinoma and 9 had head and neck cancer. Patients were allowed to have had prior anti-PD-1, anti-PD-L1 or anti-CTLA-4 therapy, and roughly 40% of the dose-escalation patients had previously received checkpoint inhibitors. Intravenous ivuxolimab was administered to patients every 2 weeks at six dose levels: 0.01, 0.1, 0.3, 1.5, 3 and 10 mg/kg.

Study-wide findings and limitations: In partial responders in the 0.1-3.0 mg/kg groups, normalized peripheral clonal expansion was found to be among the lowest, especially among CD8+ T cells. Clonal expansion of both CD4+ and CD8+ blood T cells was observed from baseline to week 6 at doses 0.1 to 3.0 mg/kg. After ivuxolimab, CD8+ T cells had more expanded clones than CD4+ T cells on average. Low levels of normalized T-cell clonal expansion were also shown by some nonresponding patients. Antigen specificity was not determined for the clonally expanded peripheral T cells.

Reading from cysteine to phenylalanine, the CDR3 counts 15 amino acids. Left in the record is the CDR3 DNA by itself, 45 bases read in frame from the first base. As encoded in the germline V gene, CDR1 is SQVTM while CDR2 is ANQGSEA. V is pared back by 5 bases and J by 0 bases, with 13 bases lying between the germline termini. This clone was counted a single time. The specificity of this receptor is unknown. Base qualities are missing; no much larger clone stands one base away. The trial excluded patients who had a history of autoimmune disease or were on systemic immunosuppression. Peripheral blood for TCR sequencing was collected from all dose cohorts at baseline, on cycle 4 day 1, and on cycle 7 day 1. Samples came from an open-label, multicenter, first-in-human phase I dose-escalation trial of ivuxolimab. The trial enrolled adults with locally advanced or metastatic head and neck squamous cell, hepatocellular, melanoma or renal cell carcinoma. CD4+ and CD8+ T cells were sorted separately from peripheral blood before TCR sequencing.

To sequence the TCRbeta CDR3 region, genomic DNA was isolated from the sorted cells. The immunoSEQ Assay was used for sequencing of TCRbeta CDR3 regions. Here the immuneACCESS table is served through TCRdb, limited to in-frame sequences with V and J called. Missing clones are a known gap in these copies; in checked studies unresolved V genes cover under half, and the rest lacks a known reason. The sample includes approximately 100,000 clones, with over 85% observed a single time. 0.79% of the sample comes from the top ten. The rearranged segments are TRBV29-1 and TRBJ1-4; a tentative D call is TRBD1 (6 bases match). The sample was CD4+ or CD8+ T cells sorted from blood, taken in a trial of the OX40 agonist ivuxolimab. This TCR was sampled from an adult with an advanced solid tumor such as melanoma, head and neck, liver or kidney cancer. The DNA sequence is as follows: TGCAGCGTTTCAGGGGATACAGCAACTAATGAAAAACTGTTTTTT. Its protein is CSVSGDTATNEKLFF.